This T cell receptor (beta chain) was found in a study of OX40 agonist ivuxolimab in advanced cancers. Study-level background: Intravenous ivuxolimab was administered to patients every 2 weeks at 0.01 to 10 mg/kg. The eligibility criteria allowed prior anti-PD-1, anti-PD-L1 or anti-CTLA-4 therapy, and 40% had some.

Remarks on this clone: What it binds is unknown.

Study-wide findings and caveats: At 0.1 to 3.0 mg/kg and by week 6, CD4+ and CD8+ T cells in the blood had expanded clonally.

Using immunoSEQ multiplex PCR, the repertoire was profiled, and TCRdb retains in-frame clones only, with some absent. The sample yields 100,000 to 150,000 clones, around 92% seen once. Germline assignment: CDR1 ENHRY and CDR2 SYGVKD. The CDR3 spans 16 residues. V gave up 9 bases and J gave up 0 bases, with 21 bases separating them. The rearrangement joins TRBV10-3 to TRBJ2-7; no reliable D call. This receptor was identified in an adult with an advanced solid tumor such as melanoma, head and neck, liver or kidney cancer. The material sequenced was CD4+ or CD8+ T cells sorted from blood, taken in a trial of the OX40 agonist ivuxolimab. The CDR3 spells CAIATVDAQASYEQYF. In DNA, the CDR3 is TGTGCCATTGCCACGGTCGACGCTCAAGCCTCCTACGAGCAGTACTTC.